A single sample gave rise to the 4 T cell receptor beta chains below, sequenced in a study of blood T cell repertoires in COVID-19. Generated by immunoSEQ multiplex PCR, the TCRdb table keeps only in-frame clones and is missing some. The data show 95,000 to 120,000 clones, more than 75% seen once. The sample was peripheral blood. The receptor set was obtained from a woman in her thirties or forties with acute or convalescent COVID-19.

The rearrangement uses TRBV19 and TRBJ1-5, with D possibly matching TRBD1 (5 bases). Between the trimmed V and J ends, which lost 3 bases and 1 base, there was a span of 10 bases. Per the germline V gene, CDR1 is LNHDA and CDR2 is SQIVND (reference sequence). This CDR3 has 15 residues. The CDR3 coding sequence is TGTGCCAGTAGTATCGGCAGGGCCAGCAATCAGCCCCAGCATTTT. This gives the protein CASSIGRASNQPQHF.

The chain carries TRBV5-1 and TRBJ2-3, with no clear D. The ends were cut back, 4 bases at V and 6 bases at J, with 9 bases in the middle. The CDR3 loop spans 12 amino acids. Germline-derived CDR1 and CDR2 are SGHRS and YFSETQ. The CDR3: CASSLHEDTQYF. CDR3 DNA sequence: TGCGCCAGCAGCCTCCACGAGGATACGCAGTATTTT.

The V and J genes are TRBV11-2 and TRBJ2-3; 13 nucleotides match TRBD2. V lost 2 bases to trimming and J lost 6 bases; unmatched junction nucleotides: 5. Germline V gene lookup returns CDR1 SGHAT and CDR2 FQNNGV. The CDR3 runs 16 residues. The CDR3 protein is CASSLTGLAGRDTQYF. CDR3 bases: TGTGCCAGCAGCTTAACGGGACTAGCGGGACGGGATACGCAGTATTTT.

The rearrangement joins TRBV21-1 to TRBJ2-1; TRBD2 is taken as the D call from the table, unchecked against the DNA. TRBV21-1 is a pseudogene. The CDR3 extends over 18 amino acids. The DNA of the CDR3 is TGTGCCAGCAGCAAAGGTAACCGGGATTCGACCCTATACAATGAGCAGTTCTTC. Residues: CASSKGNRDSTLYNEQFF.